The TCR beta chain described here comes from a study of cytomegalovirus exposure and HLA in healthy donors. General study findings and limits: Through in vitro validation, three CMV-associated chains were shown to be specific for CMV antigens.

Points on this clone: Its specificity is not known.

Per germline, CDR1 MNHEY and CDR2 SMNVEV (reference sequence). V lost 11 bases, J lost 2 bases, and 9 bases lay in between. This CDR3 has 11 residues. Repertoires were generated with immunoSEQ multiplex PCR, while TCRdb's copy carries only in-frame clones and drops some. This table holds around 66,000 clones, around 97% found once. This sequence was found in a woman aged 18-29 years in good health and CMV-seropositive. The V and J genes are TRBV27 and TRBJ1-1, with D unclear. Sequencing used PBMCs. For the CDR3, the DNA is TGTGCCGTCAACTCTAACACTGAAGCTTTCTTT. Translated, it gives CAVNSNTEAFF.